This T cell receptor beta chain was identified during a study of T cells after yellow fever vaccination. Across the study: Fractions with few cells were prepared using SMART-Seq v4 Ultra Low Input.

V shed 7 bases and J 3 bases; nucleotides not matched to a gene: 5. This CDR3 spans 14 amino acids. The V gene's germline CDR1 is KGHSY and CDR2 FQNENV. For TCR, cDNA came from 5'RACE template switching, which added a universal primer site and UMIs. TCRdb reprocessed the 5' RACE reads with MiXCR, giving one entry per CDR3 protein. The sample lists 300,000 to 400,000 distinct CDR3 sequences, 12% seen once, with about 3% in the top ten. Material: CD4+ T cells sorted from PBMCs, obtained 15 days after the yellow fever booster vaccination. This TCR came from a man aged 18 to 30 who received the YFV17D yellow fever vaccine. The rearrangement links TRBV16 to TRBJ1-1; TRBD1 aligns across 10 bases. Here the CDR3 reads CASTRDRGDTEAFF. For the CDR3, the DNA is TGTGCCAGCACTAGGGACAGGGGAGACACTGAAGCTTTCTTT.